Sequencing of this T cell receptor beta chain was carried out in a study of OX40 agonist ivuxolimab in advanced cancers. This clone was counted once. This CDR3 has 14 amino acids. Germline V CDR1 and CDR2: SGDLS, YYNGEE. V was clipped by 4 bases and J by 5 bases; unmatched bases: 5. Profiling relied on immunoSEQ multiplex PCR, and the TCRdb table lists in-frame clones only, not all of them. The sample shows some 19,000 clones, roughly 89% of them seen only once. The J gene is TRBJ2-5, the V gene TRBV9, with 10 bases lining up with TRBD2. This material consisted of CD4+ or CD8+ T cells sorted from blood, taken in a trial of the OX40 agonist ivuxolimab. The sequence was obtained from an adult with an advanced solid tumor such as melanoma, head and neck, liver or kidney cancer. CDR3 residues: CASSPGAGGETQYF. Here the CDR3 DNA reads TGTGCCAGCAGCCCGGGAGCGGGAGGGGAGACCCAGTACTTC. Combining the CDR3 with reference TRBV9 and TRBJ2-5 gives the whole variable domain DSGVTQTPKHLITATGQRVTLRCSPRSGDLSVYWYQQSLDQGLQFLIQYYNGEERAKGNILERFSAQQFPDLHSELNLSSLELGDSALYFCASSPGAGGETQYFGPGTRLLVL.